This T cell receptor (beta chain) was retrieved from a study of monozygotic twins with inflammatory bowel disease. The CDR3 has 16 residues. CDR1 and CDR2 from the germline V gene are SEHNR and FQNEAQ (reference sequence). Overall study findings and caveats: Perhaps reflecting limited power, concordant and discordant twins did not differ in repertoire similarity.

Addition of UMIs with a 6-nucleotide sample barcode was achieved by template switching. TCRdb reprocessed the 5' RACE reads and reports one entry per CDR3 protein, with no DNA. The clone table shows 350,000 to 400,000 distinct CDR3 sequences, with the ten largest holding around 2.6%. A remark on this clonotype: Its antigen is as yet unknown.

The origin of this receptor is a human donor with ulcerative colitis or Crohn's disease, or a healthy co-twin of an affected twin (not recorded which). The genes are TRBV7-9 and TRBJ2-3; the D call of TRBD2 rests on TCRdb alone, since no DNA is present to check it. The sequenced sample was blood. This CDR3 reads CASSSPPPSRTDTQYF.